This is a list of T cell receptor beta chains from one sample in a study of blood T cells in healthy people across ages. From the 5' RACE reads, TCRdb called clonotypes with MiXCR, one entry per CDR3 protein. The sample lists over 1,500,000 distinct CDR3 sequences; approximately 39% were seen once. The sample consisted of blood. The source is a human donor in good health. Both conserved end residues are part of each CDR3. A D gene is named only where the DNA matches it firmly. Clone size is given for some rows only: seen once, a few or many times, or a class if the clone is expanded.

>TRBJ1-5|TRBV4-2|NA|NA
TGTGCCAGCAGCCAAGAGACGTCTTATAGCAATCAGCCCCAGCATTTT
CASSQETSYSNQPQHF
>TRBJ2-7|TRBV5-5|TRBD1|NA
TGTGCCAGCATCAAGGGGGCGGACGAGCAGTACTTC
CASIKGADEQYF
>TRBJ2-7|TRBV6-5|TRBD1|NA
TGTGCCAGCAGTTCCGGGACAGGGGCCCACGAGCAGTACTTC
CASSSGTGAHEQYF
>TRBJ2-7|TRBV7-2|NA|NA
TGTGCCAGCAGCTTAGATGGAGGCCTAGTATACGAGCAGTACTTC
CASSLDGGLVYEQYF
>TRBJ1-1|TRBV20-1|NA|NA
TGCAGTGCTAGAGTGGCGGGGGCGGGTACTGAAGCTTTCTTT
CSARVAGAGTEAFF
>TRBJ1-2|TRBV11-3|TRBD1|NA
TGTGCCAGCAGCAACAGGGGGGACTACACCTTC
CASSNRGDYTF
>TRBJ1-1|TRBV4-1|TRBD1|once
TGCGCCAGCAGCCCGTGGGACAGGGGCCCTGAAGCTTTCTTT
CASSPWDRGPEAFF
>TRBJ2-1|TRBV29-1|NA|NA
TGCAGCGTTGGGGTTGTGGACGGCAATGAGCAGTTCTTC
CSVGVVDGNEQFF
>TRBJ1-1|TRBV4-3|NA|once
TGCGCCAGCAGCCAAGAGTACACAGTAAGGGGCACTGAAGCTTTCTTT
CASSQEYTVRGTEAFF
>TRBJ2-7|TRBV5-6|TRBD2|NA
TGTGCCAGCAGCTGGGGGGGAGGAACAAGCTACGAGCAGTACTTC
CASSWGGGTSYEQYF
>TRBJ1-1|TRBV18|NA|few
TGTGCCAGCTCACCACCGTCTTTCGAAGCTTTCTTT
CASSPPSFEAFF
>TRBJ1-1|TRBV20-1|NA|once
TGCAGTGCTCCCGACTTCCCCGAAGCTTTCTTT
CSAPDFPEAFF
>TRBJ2-1|TRBV6-1|NA|few
TGTGCCAGCAGGAAGATACGGAACTTCCTCCACAATGAGCAGTTCTTC
CASRKIRNFLHNEQFF
>TRBJ1-2|TRBV7-9|TRBD1|few
TGTGCCAGCAGGCCACCGGGACAGGGATCCTATGGCTACACCTTC
CASRPPGQGSYGYTF
>TRBJ2-7|TRBV7-2|NA|few
TGTGCCAGCAGCTTATTTTCTGAGGAATCCTACGAGCAGTACTTC
CASSLFSEESYEQYF
>TRBJ2-5|TRBV7-2|NA|NA
TGTGCCAGCAGCTATACAGGGTTTGGAGAGACCCAGTACTTC
CASSYTGFGETQYF
>TRBJ2-7|TRBV7-2|NA|NA
TGTGCCAGCAGCCCGATGACAGCAACTCCCTACGAGCAGTACTTC
CASSPMTATPYEQYF
>TRBJ1-4|TRBV28|NA|few
TGTGCCAGCAGTTTAGGGATGGGACTGTTTTTT
CASSLGMGLFF
>TRBJ1-3|TRBV2|NA|NA
TGTGCCAGCAGGGAGCGACTCGACTCTGGAAACACCATATATTTT
CASRERLDSGNTIYF
>TRBJ2-7|TRBV3-1|NA|few
TGTGCCAGCAGCCAAGAGGACGGCGAGCAGTACTTC
CASSQEDGEQYF
>TRBJ1-1|TRBV6-6|TRBD1|NA
TGTGCCAGCAGTTACCATTCCGGGACAGGGAACACTGAAGCTTTCTTT
CASSYHSGTGNTEAFF
>TRBJ2-7|TRBV4-2|NA|few
TGTGCCAGCAGCCAACTTCGACGAGGTGGGCTAAACTTAAACTACGAGCAGTACTTC
CASSQLRRGGLNLNYEQYF
>TRBJ1-2|TRBV7-2|NA|few
TGTGCCAGCAGCTTAGGCCCCTCCCGACAGATAGCTAGCTATGGCTACACCTTC
CASSLGPSRQIASYGYTF
>TRBJ2-1|TRBV5-1|TRBD1|NA
TGCGCCAGCAGCTCAATGCGTCAAAAGACAGGGGGAAGATTCTCCTACAATGAGCAGTTCTTC
CASSSMRQKTGGRFSYNEQFF
>TRBJ1-5|TRBV20-1|NA|few
TGCAGTGCTACCCGCGGGGACACCCATCAGCCCCAGCATTTT
CSATRGDTHQPQHF
>TRBJ1-1|TRBV4-3|NA|NA
TGCGCCAGCAGGTTTTATGGGGTATGGTCTTTCCCACCACAAGCTTTCTTT
CASRFYGVWSFPPQAFF
>TRBJ2-2|TRBV12-3/TRBV12-4|NA|NA
TGTGCCAGCAGTCCGGAGGGGGAGCTGTTTTTT
CASSPEGELFF
>TRBJ2-7|TRBV15|TRBD1|NA
TGTGCCACCAGCATGGACAGGGGGCCCTGCGAGCAGTACTTC
CATSMDRGPCEQYF
>TRBJ2-1|TRBV29-1|NA|NA
TGCAGCGTTGAAGCAGGCCAGTACTCCTACAATGAGCAGTTCTTC
CSVEAGQYSYNEQFF
>TRBJ2-7|TRBV9|NA|many
TGTGCCAGCAGTCGACAGGCCTTACACGAGCAGTACTTC
CASSRQALHEQYF
>TRBJ2-1|TRBV6-5|NA|NA
TGTGCCAGCAGCCTACTCCCGCCAGGGACTTACAATGAGCAGTTCTTC
CASSLLPPGTYNEQFF
>TRBJ2-4|TRBV20-1|NA|NA
TGCAGTGCTAGTGGTTCAACAGCCAAAAACATTCAGTACTTC
CSASGSTAKNIQYF
>TRBJ2-3|TRBV11-3|NA|NA
TGTGCCAGCAGCTTGGTAACAGGTGCGCAGTATTTT
CASSLVTGAQYF
>TRBJ2-1|TRBV10-2|TRBD2|NA
TGCGCCAGCAGGGAAAGTAGCGGGGGCCACGGGGAGCAGTTCTTC
CASRESSGGHGEQFF
>TRBJ1-1|TRBV7-2|TRBD1|NA
TGTGCCAGCAGCTCCAGGGGGGTGGTATTGGGGAGGGCTTTCTTT
CASSSRGVVLGRAFF
>TRBJ2-7|TRBV28|NA|few
TGTGCCAGCAGCCAACTATTTTCCCAGACCAGCTACGAGCAGTACTTC
CASSQLFSQTSYEQYF
>TRBJ1-4|TRBV9|NA|NA
TGTGCCAGCAGCGAGGGAGGAGGACGGGGTGAAAAACTGTTTTTT
CASSEGGGRGEKLFF
>TRBJ2-5|TRBV19|NA|NA
TGTGCCAGTAGACAGGGTAGACGAGAGACCCAGTACTTC
CASRQGRRETQYF
>TRBJ2-4|TRBV13|TRBD1|few
TGTGCCAGCAGCCGAGGACAGGGCTTTGAAAACATTCAGTACTTC
CASSRGQGFENIQYF
>TRBJ2-3|TRBV6-5|TRBD2|NA
TGTGCCAGCACCCCGGGGGGATTTTTAGGAGATACGCAGTATTTT
CASTPGGFLGDTQYF